This T cell receptor (beta chain) was sequenced for a study of T-cell memory formation after mild COVID-19. The wider study: Largely, TCR clusters stayed within a single donor.

Using its own MiXCR run on the 5' RACE reads, TCRdb lists one record per CDR3 protein. The sample has 200,000 to 250,000 distinct CDR3 sequences, just over 15% seen once. The length of the CDR3 is 15 residues. From germline, CDR1 is SNHLY and CDR2 FYNNEI. Trimming at V came to 10 bases and at J to 5 bases, leaving 13 bases not matched to a gene. This clonotype was seen more than once but under ten times. The target antigen is unknown. Study-level results: Clones which contracted sat mainly in CM and EM if CD4+, and in EMRA if CD8+. Later expanders leaned toward CD4+, whereas clones contracting from day 15 to 85 were balanced CD4/CD8.

Sequencing input: PBMCs or a T cell subset sorted from them (not recorded which). This receptor was identified in an adult woman who had mild COVID-19 (a few samples of this study predate the infection). Cell type and time point are not known. The chain employs TRBV2 and TRBJ2-3; 9 nucleotides match TRBD2. CDR3 coding DNA: TGTGCCACCCAAAGAGAGCGGGGGGCCGGAGATACGCAGTATTTT. Its translation: CATQRERGAGDTQYF.